This T cell receptor (beta chain) originates from a study of early T cells in non-severe SARS-CoV-2 infection. Study conclusions and caveats: There was a bias toward anti-spike CD8 responses in VDJdb matching, which missed private and CD4 specificities.

V lost 2 bases, J lost 8 bases, and 15 bases lay in between. The CDR3 has 14 residues. Germline assignment: CDR1 SGHTA and CDR2 FQGNSA. TCRdb ran MiXCR on the 5' RACE reads and lists one entry per CDR3 protein. The sample has 20,000 to 25,000 distinct CDR3 sequences; roughly 4.2% are singletons. This clonotype was picked up many times. What it binds is not known. The receptor's source is an adult who was a healthcare worker with PCR-confirmed SARS-CoV-2 infection or an uninfected control (not recorded which). Sample: whole blood. This rearrangement joins TRBV7-2 to TRBJ1-2; D remains unclear. CDR3 sequence (DNA): TGTGCCAGCAGCTTATTCGAGAGGGCGGGAGGCTACACCTTC. Residues: CASSLFERAGGYTF.